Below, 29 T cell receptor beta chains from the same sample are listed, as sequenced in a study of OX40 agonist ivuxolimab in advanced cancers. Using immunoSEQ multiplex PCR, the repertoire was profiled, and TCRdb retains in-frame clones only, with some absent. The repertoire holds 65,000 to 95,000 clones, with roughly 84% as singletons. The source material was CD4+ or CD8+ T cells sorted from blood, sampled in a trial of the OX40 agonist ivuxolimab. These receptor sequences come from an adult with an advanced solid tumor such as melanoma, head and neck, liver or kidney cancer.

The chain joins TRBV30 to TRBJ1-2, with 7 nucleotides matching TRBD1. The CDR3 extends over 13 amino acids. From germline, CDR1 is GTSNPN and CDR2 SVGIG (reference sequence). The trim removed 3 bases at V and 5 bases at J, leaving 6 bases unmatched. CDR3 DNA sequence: TGTGCCTGGAGCGCACAGGGGACATATGGCTACACCTTC. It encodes CAWSAQGTYGYTF. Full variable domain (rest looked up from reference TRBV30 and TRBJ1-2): SQTIHQWPATLVQPVGSPLSLECTVEGTSNPNLYWYRQAAGRGLQLLFYSVGIGQISSEVPQNLSASRPQDRQFILSSKKLLLSDSGFYLCAWSAQGTYGYTFGSGTRLTVV.

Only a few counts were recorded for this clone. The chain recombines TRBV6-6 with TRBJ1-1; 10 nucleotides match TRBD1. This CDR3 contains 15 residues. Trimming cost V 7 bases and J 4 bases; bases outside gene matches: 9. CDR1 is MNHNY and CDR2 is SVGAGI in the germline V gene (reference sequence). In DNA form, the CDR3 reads TGTGCCAGCACCTACGGTGGGGACAGGGGCACTGAAGCTTTCTTT. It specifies CASTYGGDRGTEAFF.

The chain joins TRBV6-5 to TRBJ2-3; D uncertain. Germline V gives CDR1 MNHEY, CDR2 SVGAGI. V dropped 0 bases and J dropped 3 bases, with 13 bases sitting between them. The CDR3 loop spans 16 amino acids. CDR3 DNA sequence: TGTGCCAGCAGTTACTCGATCCCCCCAGGAACAGATACGCAGTATTTT. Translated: CASSYSIPPGTDTQYF.

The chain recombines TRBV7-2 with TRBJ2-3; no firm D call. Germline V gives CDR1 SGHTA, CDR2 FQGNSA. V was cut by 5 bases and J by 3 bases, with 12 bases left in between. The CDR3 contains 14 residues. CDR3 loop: CASSPRFATDTQYF. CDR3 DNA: TGTGCCAGCAGCCCCCGCTTCGCAACAGATACGCAGTATTTT.

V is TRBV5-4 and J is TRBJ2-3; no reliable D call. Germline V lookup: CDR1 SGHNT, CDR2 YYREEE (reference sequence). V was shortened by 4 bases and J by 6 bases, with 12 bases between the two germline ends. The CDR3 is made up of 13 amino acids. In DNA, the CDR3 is TGTGCCAGCAGCAAGATAGAGACGGATACGCAGTATTTT. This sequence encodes CASSKIETDTQYF.

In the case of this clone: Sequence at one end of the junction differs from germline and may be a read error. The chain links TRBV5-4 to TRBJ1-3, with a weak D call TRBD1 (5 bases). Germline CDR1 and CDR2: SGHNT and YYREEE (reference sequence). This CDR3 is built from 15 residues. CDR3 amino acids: CASSWGTGSGNAIYF. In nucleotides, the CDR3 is TGTGCCAGCAGCTGGGGGACGGGCTCTGGAAACGCCATATATTTT.

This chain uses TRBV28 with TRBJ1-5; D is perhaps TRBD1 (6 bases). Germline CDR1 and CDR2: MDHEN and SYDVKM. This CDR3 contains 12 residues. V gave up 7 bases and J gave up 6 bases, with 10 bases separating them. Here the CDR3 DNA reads TGTGCCAGCACCGGGGGGGCTCAGCCCCAGCATTTT. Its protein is CASTGGAQPQHF.

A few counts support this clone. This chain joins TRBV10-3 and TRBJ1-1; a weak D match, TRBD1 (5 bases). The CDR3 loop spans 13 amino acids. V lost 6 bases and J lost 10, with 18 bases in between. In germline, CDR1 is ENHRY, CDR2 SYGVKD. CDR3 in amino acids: CAISSPGGFTAFF. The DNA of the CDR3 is TGTGCCATCAGCTCCCCTGGGGGGTTCACAGCTTTCTTT.

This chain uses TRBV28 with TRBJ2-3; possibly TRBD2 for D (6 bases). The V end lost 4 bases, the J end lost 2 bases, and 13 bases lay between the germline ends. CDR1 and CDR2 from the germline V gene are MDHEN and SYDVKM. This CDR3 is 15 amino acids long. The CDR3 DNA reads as TGTGCCAGCAGTTCCGCGGGGCAGTTCACAGATACGCAGTATTTT. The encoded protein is CASSSAGQFTDTQYF.

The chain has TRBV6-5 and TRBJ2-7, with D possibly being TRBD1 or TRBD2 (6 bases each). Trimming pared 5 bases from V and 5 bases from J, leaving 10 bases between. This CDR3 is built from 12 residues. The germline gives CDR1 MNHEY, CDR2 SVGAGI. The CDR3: CASSGGTHEQYF. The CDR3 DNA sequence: TGTGCCAGCAGTGGAGGGACACACGAGCAGTACTTC.

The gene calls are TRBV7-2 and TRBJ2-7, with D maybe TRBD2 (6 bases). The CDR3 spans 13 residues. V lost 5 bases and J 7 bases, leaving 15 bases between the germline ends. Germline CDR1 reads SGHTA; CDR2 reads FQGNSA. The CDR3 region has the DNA TGTGCCAGCAGCCCCCGTCGGAGGGGAGAGCAGTACTTC. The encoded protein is CASSPRRRGEQYF.

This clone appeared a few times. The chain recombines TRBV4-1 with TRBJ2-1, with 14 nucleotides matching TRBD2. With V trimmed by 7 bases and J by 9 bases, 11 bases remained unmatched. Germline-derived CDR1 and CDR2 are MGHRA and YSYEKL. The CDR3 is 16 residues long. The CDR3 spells CASTKGTSGSGGEQFF. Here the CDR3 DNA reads TGCGCCAGCACCAAAGGGACTAGCGGGAGTGGCGGTGAGCAGTTCTTC.

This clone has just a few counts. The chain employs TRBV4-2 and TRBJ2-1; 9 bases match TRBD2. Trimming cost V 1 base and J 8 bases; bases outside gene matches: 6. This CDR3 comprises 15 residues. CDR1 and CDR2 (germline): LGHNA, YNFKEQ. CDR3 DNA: TGTGCCAGCAGCCAAGGGGCGGGGGGGCTTTATGAGCAGTTCTTC. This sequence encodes CASSQGAGGLYEQFF.

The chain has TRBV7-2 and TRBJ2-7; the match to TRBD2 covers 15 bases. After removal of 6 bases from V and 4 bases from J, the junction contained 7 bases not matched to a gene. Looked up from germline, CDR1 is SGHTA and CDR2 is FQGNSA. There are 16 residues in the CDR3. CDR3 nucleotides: TGTGCCAGCAGACGCGGACTAGCGGGAGGGCCATACGAGCAGTACTTC. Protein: CASRRGLAGGPYEQYF. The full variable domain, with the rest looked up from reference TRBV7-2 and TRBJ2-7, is GAGVSQSPSNKVTEKGKDVELRCDPISGHTALYWYRQSLGQGLEFLIYFQGNSAPDKSGLPSDRFSAERTGGSVSTLTIQRTQQEDSAVYLCASRRGLAGGPYEQYFGPGTRLTVT.

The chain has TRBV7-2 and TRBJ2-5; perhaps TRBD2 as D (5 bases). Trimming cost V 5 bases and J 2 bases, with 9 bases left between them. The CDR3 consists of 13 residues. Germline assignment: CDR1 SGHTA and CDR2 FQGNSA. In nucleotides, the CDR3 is TGTGCCAGCAGCCGGACTCTTCAAGAGACCCAGTACTTC. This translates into CASSRTLQETQYF.

The DNA for the CDR3 is TGTGCCAGCAGCTCCCGACCGAGGGAAGGAAACACCATATATTTT. The encoded protein is CASSSRPREGNTIYF. The chain links TRBV7-2 to TRBJ1-3, with no clear D. The CDR3 totals 15 residues. Trimming removed 4 bases at V and 4 bases at J, with 14 bases between. Germline V CDR1 and CDR2: SGHTA, FQGNSA.

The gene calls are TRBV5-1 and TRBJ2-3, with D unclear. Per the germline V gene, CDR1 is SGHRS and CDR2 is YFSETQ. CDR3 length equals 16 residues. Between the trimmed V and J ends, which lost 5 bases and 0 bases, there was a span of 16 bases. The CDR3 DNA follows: TGCGCCAGCAGGAGAGAGGCTGTAGCTAGCACAGATACGCAGTATTTT. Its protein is CASRREAVASTDTQYF.

CDR3 sequence reads: CASSVEAGNTEAFF. The CDR3 DNA sequence: TGTGCCAGCAGCGTAGAGGCAGGGAACACTGAAGCTTTCTTT. The genes are TRBV9 and TRBJ1-1; D is ambiguous. The CDR3 length is 14 residues. The germline V gene encodes CDR1 SGDLS and CDR2 YYNGEE. V was pared by 0 bases and J by 1 base, with 7 bases between.

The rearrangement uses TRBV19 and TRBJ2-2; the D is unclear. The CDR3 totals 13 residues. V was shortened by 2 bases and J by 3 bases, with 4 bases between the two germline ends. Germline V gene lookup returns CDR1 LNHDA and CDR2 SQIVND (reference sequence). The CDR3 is CASSILYTGELFF. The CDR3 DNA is TGTGCCAGTAGTATACTGTACACCGGGGAGCTGTTTTTT.

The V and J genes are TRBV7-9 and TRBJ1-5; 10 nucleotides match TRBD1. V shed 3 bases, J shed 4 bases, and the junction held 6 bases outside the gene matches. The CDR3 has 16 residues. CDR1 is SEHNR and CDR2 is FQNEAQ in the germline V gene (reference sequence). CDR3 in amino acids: CASSLGTGAGNQPQHF. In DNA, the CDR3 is TGTGCCAGCAGCTTGGGGACAGGGGCGGGGAATCAGCCCCAGCATTTT.

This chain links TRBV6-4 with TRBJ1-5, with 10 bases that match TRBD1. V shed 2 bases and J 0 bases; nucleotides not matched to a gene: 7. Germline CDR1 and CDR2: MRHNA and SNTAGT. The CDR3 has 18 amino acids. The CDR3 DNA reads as TGTGCCAGCAGTGACCTCGGGACAGGGGCCATTAGCAATCAGCCCCAGCATTTT. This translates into CASSDLGTGAISNQPQHF.

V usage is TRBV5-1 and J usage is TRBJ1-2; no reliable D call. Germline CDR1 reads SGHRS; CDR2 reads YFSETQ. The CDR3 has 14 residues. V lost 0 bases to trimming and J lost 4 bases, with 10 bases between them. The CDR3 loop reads CASSLETDLYGYTF. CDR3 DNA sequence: TGCGCCAGCAGCTTGGAGACGGACCTCTATGGCTACACCTTC.

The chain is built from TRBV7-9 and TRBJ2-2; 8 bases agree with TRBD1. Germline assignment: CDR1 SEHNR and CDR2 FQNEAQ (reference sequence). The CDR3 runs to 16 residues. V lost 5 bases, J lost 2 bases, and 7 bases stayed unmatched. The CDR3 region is CASSARQGRNTGELFF. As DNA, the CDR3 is TGTGCCAGCAGCGCCCGACAGGGGAGAAACACCGGGGAGCTGTTTTTT. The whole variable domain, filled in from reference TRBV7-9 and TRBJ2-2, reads DTGVSQNPRHKITKRGQNVTFRCDPISEHNRLYWYRQTLGQGPEFLTYFQNEAQLEKSRLLSDRFSAERPKGSFSTLEIQRTEQGDSAMYLCASSARQGRNTGELFFGEGSRLTVL.

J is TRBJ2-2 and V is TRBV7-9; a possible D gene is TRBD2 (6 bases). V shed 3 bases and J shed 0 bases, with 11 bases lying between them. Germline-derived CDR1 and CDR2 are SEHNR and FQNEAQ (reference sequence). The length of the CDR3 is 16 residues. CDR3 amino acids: CASSFQASANTGELFF. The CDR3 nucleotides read TGTGCCAGCAGCTTTCAGGCTAGCGCGAACACCGGGGAGCTGTTTTTT. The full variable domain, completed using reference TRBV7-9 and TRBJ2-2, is DTGVSQNPRHKITKRGQNVTFRCDPISEHNRLYWYRQTLGQGPEFLTYFQNEAQLEKSRLLSDRFSAERPKGSFSTLEIQRTEQGDSAMYLCASSFQASANTGELFFGEGSRLTVL.

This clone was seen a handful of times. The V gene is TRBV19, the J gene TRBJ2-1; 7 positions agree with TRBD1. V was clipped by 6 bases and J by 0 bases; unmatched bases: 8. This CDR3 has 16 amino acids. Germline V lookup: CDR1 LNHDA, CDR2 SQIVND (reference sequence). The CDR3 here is CASRDDRASSYNEQFF. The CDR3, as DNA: TGTGCCAGTAGGGATGACAGGGCGAGCTCCTACAATGAGCAGTTCTTC.

CDR3 sequence reads: CASSEAWDRGGYTF. For the CDR3, the DNA is TGTGCCAGCAGTGAGGCCTGGGACAGGGGTGGCTACACCTTC. The chain joins TRBV6-4 to TRBJ1-2; 10 nucleotides line up with TRBD1. CDR1 is MRHNA and CDR2 is SNTAGT in the germline V gene. V was clipped by 3 bases and J by 7 bases; unmatched bases: 5. The CDR3 is 14 amino acids.

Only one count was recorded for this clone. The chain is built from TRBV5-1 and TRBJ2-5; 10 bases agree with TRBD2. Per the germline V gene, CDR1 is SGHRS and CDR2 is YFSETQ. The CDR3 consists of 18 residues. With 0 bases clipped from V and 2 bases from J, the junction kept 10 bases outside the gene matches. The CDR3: CASSLVASGGYRQETQYF. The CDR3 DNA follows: TGCGCCAGCAGCTTGGTCGCTAGCGGGGGCTATCGACAAGAGACCCAGTACTTC.

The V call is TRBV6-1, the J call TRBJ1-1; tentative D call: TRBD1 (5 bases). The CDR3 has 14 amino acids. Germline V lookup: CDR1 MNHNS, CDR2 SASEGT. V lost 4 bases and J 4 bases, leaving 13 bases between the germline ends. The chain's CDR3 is CASSGVWGTTEAFF. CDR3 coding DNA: TGTGCCAGCAGTGGTGTGTGGGGGACCACTGAAGCTTTCTTT.

DNA of the CDR3: TGTGCCAGCAGCCGACTAGCGGGCGAGCAGTTCTTC. It encodes CASSRLAGEQFF. The J gene is TRBJ2-1, the V gene TRBV28; 10 nucleotides align to TRBD2. Germline V CDR1 and CDR2: MDHEN, SYDVKM. V was clipped by 6 bases and J by 10 bases; unmatched bases: 3. CDR3 size: 12 residues.